This T cell receptor (beta chain) was sequenced during a study of T cells in Graves' hyperthyroidism and ophthalmopathy. Study summary: At initial diagnosis, before any treatment had begun, peripheral blood was obtained.

Germline V gives CDR1 MGHRA, CDR2 YSYEKL. V gave up 3 bases and J gave up 3 bases, with 9 bases separating them. This CDR3 is 14 amino acids long. This clonotype was counted ten times or more. Its antigen is not identified. Findings of the study overall: Researchers found most expanded thyroid clonotypes above 0.001 in blood as well.

Diagnoses were established using clinical symptoms, serum thyroxine and TRAb, thyroid ultrasound and orbital computed tomography. A roughly 10 ml volume of fresh peripheral blood provided the PBMCs. RNA transcripts provided the source from which TCR beta CDR3 regions were amplified. RT-PCR in the first round (using the HTBI primer set) targeted the TCR CDR3. TCRdb processed the multiplex PCR reads anew with MiXCR; each CDR3 protein has one entry. This table has some 560,000 distinct CDR3 sequences, 13% to 15% appearing once. The sample consisted of blood. The chain joins TRBV4-1 to TRBJ2-1; no definite D call. This receptor was obtained from a woman aged 40 to 50 with Graves' hyperthyroidism. This CDR3 is CASSQGIFYNEQFF. CDR3 nucleotides: TGCGCCAGCAGCCAGGGGATCTTCTACAATGAGCAGTTCTTC.